This passage covers 25 T cell receptor beta chains from one sample sequenced in a study of beta chain features in type 1 diabetes. Reverse transcription of all isolated RNA meant that expressed TCRB transcripts were sequenced. TCRdb keeps only in-frame clones here, not all; method: immunoSEQ multiplex PCR. This table has around 160,000 clones, approximately 52% appearing once. Sequencing was performed on Tregs from blood. The receptors stem from a young man in good health.

The CDR3: CASSTTLTYEQYF. DNA for the CDR3: TGTGCCAGTAGTACGACACTTACTTACGAGCAGTACTTC. J is TRBJ2-7 and V is TRBV19; D ambiguous. V lost 4 bases and J lost 4, with 11 bases in between. Germline CDR1 and CDR2: LNHDA and SQIVND (reference sequence). The length of the CDR3 is 13 residues.

The CDR3 sequence: CASSLGGGRDEKLFF. DNA for the CDR3: TGTGCCAGCAGTTTGGGGGGTGGAAGGGACGAAAAACTGTTTTTT. This chain links TRBV6-6 with TRBJ1-4, with a possible D match to TRBD1 (5 bases). Germline V CDR1 and CDR2: MNHNY, SVGAGI (reference sequence). The V end lost 4 bases, the J end lost 8 bases, and 17 bases lay between the germline ends. The CDR3 has 15 residues.

The chain employs TRBV4-3 and TRBJ1-3, with D possibly being TRBD1 (6 bases). V was clipped by 1 base and J by 1 base, with 8 bases between them. The CDR3 runs 15 residues. CDR1 LGHNA and CDR2 YSLEER come from the germline V gene. This CDR3 reads CASSQGRGSGNTIYF. Here the CDR3 DNA reads TGCGCCAGCAGCCAAGGCAGGGGATCTGGAAACACCATATATTTT.

The chain has TRBV5-6 and TRBJ1-6; D unclear. Between the trimmed V and J ends, which lost 1 base and 10 bases, there was a span of 6 bases. The germline V gene encodes CDR1 SGHDT and CDR2 YYEEEE. This CDR3 region has 12 residues. The chain's CDR3 is CASSLFLSPLHF. CDR3 bases: TGTGCCAGCAGCTTGTTCCTGTCACCCCTCCACTTT.

CDR3 coding DNA: TGTGCCAGCAGCCAGGGACTAGCGACTCGAAGCTCCTACAATGAGCAGTTCTTC. Its protein is CASSQGLATRSSYNEQFF. J is TRBJ2-1 and V is TRBV7-9, with 10 bases lining up with TRBD2. Trimming took 5 bases from V and 0 from J; bases not matched to a gene: 10. The CDR3 loop spans 18 amino acids. Germline CDR1 SEHNR, CDR2 FQNEAQ (reference sequence).

This clone was counted between two and nine times. The rearrangement joins TRBV10-3 to TRBJ2-7, with 7 bases fitting TRBD1. V trimming: 3 bases; J trimming: 6 bases; junction bases outside the gene matches: 2. CDR1 is ENHRY, CDR2 SYGVKD, per germline. This CDR3 comprises 12 residues. The CDR3: CAISDRGIEQYF. The DNA of the CDR3 is TGTGCCATCAGTGACAGGGGGATCGAGCAGTACTTC.

This clone was seen more than once but under ten times. DNA of the CDR3: TGTGCCAGCAGTCCCGCCGGGACAGGCTTCACAGATACGCAGTATTTT. As protein: CASSPAGTGFTDTQYF. The V gene is TRBV28, the J gene TRBJ2-3, with TRBD1 identical over 8 bases. CDR3 length equals 16 residues. Germline CDR1 reads MDHEN; CDR2 reads SYDVKM. Trimming at V came to 5 bases and at J to 2 bases, leaving 9 bases not matched to a gene.

The chain employs TRBV29-1 and TRBJ1-2, with 8 bases matching TRBD1. Germline-derived CDR1 and CDR2 are SQVTM and ANQGSEA. CDR3 length: 14 residues. Unmatched junction bases numbered 9, after V lost 4 bases and J lost 5 bases. The CDR3, as DNA: TGCAGCGTTGCGCTGGGGACAGGCGTTTATGGCTACACCTTC. Translated: CSVALGTGVYGYTF.

The chain has TRBV7-9 and TRBJ2-7; TRBD1 might be the D (6 bases). CDR3 length: 14 residues. V dropped 0 bases and J dropped 5 bases, with 11 bases sitting between them. CDR1 is SEHNR, CDR2 FQNEAQ, per germline (reference sequence). In nucleotides, the CDR3 is TGTGCCAGCAGCTTAGCGGGGGCCTGGGACGAGCAGTACTTC. Its translation is CASSLAGAWDEQYF.

The genes are TRBV11-2 and TRBJ2-5; no clear D. This CDR3 spans 12 amino acids. Germline lookup yields CDR1 SGHAT and CDR2 FQNNGV. V lost 1 base and J lost 9, with 9 bases in between. The chain's CDR3 is CASSLVLESQYF. The CDR3, as DNA: TGTGCCAGCAGCTTAGTTTTGGAGTCCCAGTACTTC.

The rearrangement joins TRBV12-5 to TRBJ1-2; unclear D gene. The CDR3 is 14 amino acids. The ends were cut back, 5 bases at V and 4 bases at J, with 14 bases in the middle. The germline gives CDR1 LGHNT, CDR2 FRNRAP. CDR3 sequence reads: CASGPPGSLYGYTF. In DNA form, the CDR3 reads TGTGCTAGTGGTCCCCCTGGGAGCCTCTATGGCTACACCTTC.

This chain links TRBV6-6 with TRBJ2-5; 13 positions match TRBD2. The tail of the sequence fits TRBJ2-7 better, so the J call may be wrong. The germline gives CDR1 MNHNY, CDR2 SVGAGI (reference sequence). This CDR3 is 14 amino acids long. The CDR3 nucleotides read TGTGCCACCACTCGACTAGCGGGAGGATCCGAGCAGTACTTC. It translates to CATTRLAGGSEQYF.

Only a few counts were recorded for this clone. The chain's CDR3 is CASSQDRPGETQYF. The CDR3 region has the DNA TGCGCCAGCAGCCAAGATAGACCAGGGGAGACCCAGTACTTC. This rearrangement joins TRBV4-3 to TRBJ2-5, with D perhaps matching TRBD1 (5 bases). The V gene lost 0 bases and the J gene lost 5 bases, with 10 bases spanning the gap. This CDR3 region has 14 residues. CDR1 is LGHNA, CDR2 YSLEER, per germline.

The chain uses TRBV11-2 and TRBJ2-2, with 9 bases identical to TRBD1. The germline V gene encodes CDR1 SGHAT and CDR2 FQNNGV. This CDR3 has 17 residues. The trim removed 4 bases at V and 6 bases at J, leaving 12 bases unmatched. The DNA of the CDR3 is TGTGCCAGCAGCTCAGATACCGGGACAGGGAGGTCCGGGGAGCTGTTTTTT. This gives the protein CASSSDTGTGRSGELFF.

The rearrangement joins TRBV6-6 to TRBJ1-5; weak D call: TRBD1 (5 bases). The CDR3 runs 12 residues. V was shortened by 8 bases and J by 7 bases, with 12 bases between the two germline ends. Per germline, CDR1 MNHNY and CDR2 SVGAGI (reference sequence). The CDR3 DNA follows: TGTGCCAGCGAGGGCGGGGGGCAGCCCCAGCATTTT. It encodes CASEGGGQPQHF.

CDR3 nucleotides: TGTGCCAGCTCAGGCACGGGACAGGGGCATCAGCCCCAGCATTTT. It is translated as CASSGTGQGHQPQHF. V usage is TRBV18 and J usage is TRBJ1-5, with 10 bases lining up with TRBD1. This CDR3 has 15 residues. From germline, CDR1 is KGHSH and CDR2 LQKENI. V shed 5 bases and J 5 bases; nucleotides not matched to a gene: 6.

This clone has only a few counts. The rearrangement joins TRBV7-2 to TRBJ2-7; TRBD2 matches 8 bases. The length of the CDR3 is 15 residues. Germline-derived CDR1 and CDR2 are SGHTA and FQGNSA. The J segment lost 2 bases and the V segment lost 1 base, leaving 4 bases of the junction unmatched. The CDR3 region is CASSLVSGATYEQYF. As DNA, the CDR3 is TGTGCCAGCAGCTTAGTTAGCGGGGCCACCTACGAGCAGTACTTC.

The gene calls are TRBV19 and TRBJ2-7; 9 positions match TRBD1. Germline lookup yields CDR1 LNHDA and CDR2 SQIVND (reference sequence). With V trimmed by 5 bases and J by 4 bases, 9 bases remained unmatched. The CDR3 covers 15 residues. The chain's CDR3 is CASSLTPGQGYEQYF. In DNA, the CDR3 is TGTGCCAGTAGTCTCACCCCGGGACAGGGATACGAGCAGTACTTC.

This clone was counted only a few times. The chain recombines TRBV29-1 with TRBJ2-5, with unresolved D. The V end was cut by 0 bases, the J end by 5 bases, with 16 bases between. Germline lookup yields CDR1 SQVTM and CDR2 ANQGSEA. The CDR3 contains 15 residues. CDR3 in amino acids: CSVEEGSTVFETQYF. The CDR3 DNA is TGCAGCGTTGAAGAGGGCAGTACAGTCTTTGAGACCCAGTACTTC.

This clone was seen a handful of times. This chain uses TRBV28 with TRBJ2-2, with a tentative D call TRBD2 (5 bases). This CDR3 is built from 16 residues. V was trimmed by 6 bases and J by 4 bases, leaving 18 bases between them. Germline-derived CDR1 and CDR2 are MDHEN and SYDVKM. CDR3 region: CASSPGRGRGTGELFF. CDR3 in DNA: TGTGCCAGCAGCCCCGGCCGAGGACGGGGCACCGGGGAGCTGTTTTTT.

The CDR3 DNA follows: TGTGCCAGCAGTTACCCAAACACCGGGGAGCTGTTTTTT. Residues: CASSYPNTGELFF. The chain has TRBV6-6 and TRBJ1-3; D is ambiguous. The DNA end favors TRBJ2-2, so the J call may be wrong. Per the germline V gene, CDR1 is MNHNY and CDR2 is SVGAGI (reference sequence). The CDR3 is made up of 13 amino acids.

The chain joins TRBV27 to TRBJ2-1, with 14 bases fitting TRBD2. Germline loops: CDR1 MNHEY, CDR2 SMNVEV (reference sequence). There are 17 residues in the CDR3. J lost 2 bases, V lost 7 bases, and 7 bases had no gene match. CDR3 in DNA: TGTGCCAGCACTGGACTAGCGGGAGGAGTCCCCTACAATGAGCAGTTCTTC. It yields the protein CASTGLAGGVPYNEQFF.

The chain carries TRBV7-3 and TRBJ2-3; 11 bases fit TRBD2. The CDR3 length is 16 residues. Trimming cost V 5 bases and J 5 bases; bases outside gene matches: 9. Per germline, CDR1 SGHTA and CDR2 FQGTGA. CDR3 bases: TGTGCCAGCAGCGCGACACTAGCGGGAGCTCAAGATACGCAGTATTTT. Translating gives CASSATLAGAQDTQYF.

This clone was counted between two and nine times. This rearrangement joins TRBV23-1 to TRBJ2-3; D might be TRBD1 (5 bases). TRBV23-1 is an ORF; its function is uncertain. The CDR3 sequence is 15 residues long. The germline V and J ends were trimmed by 3 bases and 4 bases, with 14 bases remaining between them. As DNA, the CDR3 is TGCGCCAGCAGTCAGATCAACTCGACAGCAGATACGCAGTATTTT. Encoded protein: CASSQINSTADTQYF.

J is TRBJ2-1 and V is TRBV7-2, with 12 bases fitting TRBD2. The trim removed 4 bases at V and 7 bases at J, leaving 5 bases unmatched. Germline-derived CDR1 and CDR2 are SGHTA and FQGNSA. The CDR3 has 15 amino acids. The CDR3: CASSWLAGGLNEQFF. DNA for the CDR3: TGTGCCAGCAGCTGGCTAGCGGGAGGGTTAAATGAGCAGTTCTTC.